These 22 T cell receptor beta chains were sequenced from one sample in a study of cytomegalovirus exposure and HLA in healthy donors. 60 Vbeta and 13 Jbeta primers were used in PCR. Some clones are missing from TCRdb's copy, which holds only in-frame ones; the method was immunoSEQ multiplex PCR. The sample lists fewer than 40,000 clones, 65% occurring once. Specimen: PBMCs. The receptors stem from a man over 45 in good health and CMV-seropositive.

CDR3 amino acids: CASRTAEYNSPLHF. The CDR3 DNA is TGTGCCAGCAGAACAGCCGAGTATAATTCACCCCTCCACTTT. This chain uses TRBV6-5 with TRBJ1-6; D not resolved. The CDR3 is 14 amino acids. The V end lost 6 bases, the J end lost 4 bases, and 10 bases lay between the germline ends. Germline CDR1 is MNHEY and CDR2 is SVGAGI.

This clone was detected a few times. The rearrangement joins TRBV29-1 to TRBJ1-1; D uncertain. V lost 7 bases to trimming and J lost 2 bases, with 11 bases between them. CDR3 size: 12 residues. CDR1 is SQVTM and CDR2 is ANQGSEA in the germline V gene. The DNA of the CDR3 is TGCAGCGGGGCCCAATATAACACTGAAGCTTTCTTT. This translates into CSGAQYNTEAFF.

V gene TRBV25-1 combines with J gene TRBJ2-1; 12 nucleotides line up with TRBD2. Germline values: CDR1 MGHDK, CDR2 SYGVNS. The CDR3 loop spans 17 amino acids. V shed 4 bases and J 2 bases; nucleotides not matched to a gene: 6. CDR3: CASSGLTSGRPYNEQFF. The CDR3 DNA follows: TGTGCCAGCAGTGGGCTGACTAGCGGGAGACCCTACAATGAGCAGTTCTTC.

The V and J genes are TRBV7-6 and TRBJ2-7; no clear D gene. The CDR3 has 17 amino acids. Between the trimmed V and J ends, which lost 5 bases and 4 bases, there was a span of 24 bases. Germline V lookup: CDR1 SGHVS, CDR2 FNYEAQ. The CDR3 here is CASSPLLGGSLVYEQYF. Written as DNA, the CDR3 is TGTGCCAGCAGCCCTCTTTTAGGCGGCAGTCTCGTTTACGAGCAGTACTTC. Full variable domain (missing parts from reference TRBV7-6 and TRBJ2-7): GAGVSQSPRYKVTKRGQDVALRCDPISGHVSLYWYRQALGQGPEFLTYFNYEAQQDKSGLPNDRFSAERPEGSISTLTIQRTEQRDSAMYRCASSPLLGGSLVYEQYFGPGTRLTVT.

The chain uses TRBV5-6 and TRBJ1-1; TRBD1 might be the D (6 bases). The CDR3 contains 11 residues. Per germline, CDR1 SGHDT and CDR2 YYEEEE. The V end was cut by 4 bases, the J end by 8 bases, with 9 bases between. CDR3: CASSVDREAFF. DNA of the CDR3: TGTGCCAGCAGCGTCGACAGGGAAGCTTTCTTT.

The chain recombines TRBV7-6 with TRBJ1-2, with a weak D call TRBD1 (6 bases). The V gene's germline CDR1 is SGHVS and CDR2 FNYEAQ. The V end was cut by 5 bases, the J end by 6 bases, with 13 bases between. The CDR3 covers 13 residues. CDR3 in DNA: TGTGCCAGCAGCCCCGGGACAACCGATGGCTACACCTTC. Its protein product is CASSPGTTDGYTF.

This rearrangement joins TRBV28 to TRBJ1-5; TRBD1 matches 10 bases. The CDR3 covers 15 residues. The germline CDR1 and CDR2 sequences are MDHEN and SYDVKM. The J segment lost 6 bases and the V segment lost 2 bases, leaving 4 bases of the junction unmatched. DNA of the CDR3: TGTGCCAGCAGTTTAGGACAGGGGGTGACTCAGCCCCAGCATTTT. Protein: CASSLGQGVTQPQHF.

The chain carries TRBV5-8 and TRBJ1-5; D remains unclear. This CDR3 is built from 16 residues. The ends were cut back, 0 bases at V and 0 bases at J, with 10 bases in the middle. Germline V CDR1 and CDR2: SGHTS, YDEGEE. The CDR3 sequence: CASSLVQSYSNQPQHF. The CDR3, as DNA: TGTGCCAGCAGCTTGGTTCAGTCGTATAGCAATCAGCCCCAGCATTTT. The full variable domain, with the rest looked up from reference TRBV5-8 and TRBJ1-5, is EAGVTQSPTHLIKTRGQQATLRCSPISGHTSVYWYQQALGLGLQFLLWYDEGEERNRGNFPPRFSGRQFPNYSSELNVNALELEDSALYLCASSLVQSYSNQPQHFGDGTRLSIL.

The table lists this clone with a few counts. V usage is TRBV25-1 and J usage is TRBJ2-1, with TRBD2 matching 8 bases. Losses at the gene ends were 8 bases for V and 10 bases for J; bases not matched to a gene: 13. Per germline, CDR1 MGHDK and CDR2 SYGVNS. The length of the CDR3 is 14 residues. For the CDR3, the DNA is TGTGCCAGCCAGGTTAGCGGGACGTTAATAGAGCAGTTCTTC. Translated, it gives CASQVSGTLIEQFF.

This clone was counted only a few times. This chain uses TRBV7-9 with TRBJ2-2, with TRBD2 as a possible D gene (6 bases). The CDR3 sequence is 14 residues long. The germline V gene encodes CDR1 SEHNR and CDR2 FQNEAQ (reference sequence). V lost 3 bases and J 4 bases, leaving 9 bases between the germline ends. The CDR3 here is CASSLLGGTGELFF. In nucleotides, the CDR3 is TGTGCCAGCAGCTTGCTGGGGGGCACCGGGGAGCTGTTTTTT.

This clone has only a few counts. This chain links TRBV7-9 with TRBJ2-7; 7 bases line up with TRBD1. The CDR3 runs 14 residues. V lost 1 base to trimming and J lost 4 bases; unmatched junction nucleotides: 4. The V gene's germline CDR1 is SEHNR and CDR2 FQNEAQ (reference sequence). CDR3 in amino acids: CASSLEGGGYEQYF. The CDR3 nucleotides read TGTGCCAGCAGCTTAGAAGGGGGCGGGTACGAGCAGTACTTC.

CDR3 in DNA: TGTGCCAGCCAAAGTCCCGGGACAGTTGCGGCCATATATTTT. This gives the protein CASQSPGTVAAIYF. This chain links TRBV7-8 with TRBJ1-3; 7 bases are a match to TRBD1. CDR3 length: 14 residues. In germline, CDR1 is SGHVS, CDR2 FQNEAQ. With V trimmed by 8 bases and J by 11 bases, 15 bases remained unmatched.

The chain employs TRBV27 and TRBJ1-6; D is unclear. CDR1 is MNHEY, CDR2 SMNVEV, per germline (reference sequence). The germline V and J ends were trimmed by 3 bases and 8 bases, with 11 bases remaining between them. This CDR3 contains 14 residues. Here the CDR3 reads CASSFGRRDSPLHF. The CDR3 nucleotides read TGTGCCAGCAGTTTTGGCAGGAGGGATTCACCCCTCCACTTT.

As concerns this clone: Relative to the germline gene, one junction end is altered; a read error may explain this. The genes are TRBV7-7 and TRBJ1-2; D uncertain. Per the germline V gene, CDR1 is SSHAT and CDR2 is FNYEAQ (reference sequence). The length of the CDR3 is 17 residues. This CDR3 is CASSLSRPHSRNYGYTF. CDR3 DNA: TGTGCTAGCAGCTTATCCAGGCCTCATTCCCGAAACTATGGCTACACCTTC. Using reference TRBV7-7 and TRBJ1-2 for the parts outside the CDR3, the full variable domain is GAGVSQSPRYKVTKRGQDVTLRCDPISSHATLYWYQQALGQGPEFLTYFNYEAQPDKSGLPSDRFSAERPEGSISTLTIQRTEQRDSAMYRCASSLSRPHSRNYGYTFGSGTRLTVV.

This clone was picked up a small number of times. V and J are TRBV7-8 and TRBJ1-1, with no clear D. Trimming pared 5 bases from V and 2 bases from J, leaving 9 bases between. Looked up from germline, CDR1 is SGHVS and CDR2 is FQNEAQ. This CDR3 spans 13 amino acids. CDR3 in amino acids: CASSQYSNTEAFF. CDR3 nucleotides: TGTGCCAGCAGCCAATACTCAAACACTGAAGCTTTCTTT. The entire variable domain, with the rest obtained from reference TRBV7-8 and TRBJ1-1, is as follows: GAGVSQSPRYKVAKRGQDVALRCDPISGHVSLFWYQQALGQGPEFLTYFQNEAQLDKSGLPSDRFFAERPEGSVSTLKIQRTQQEDSAVYLCASSQYSNTEAFFGQGTRLTVV.

This clone was recorded a few times. The chain joins TRBV4-1 to TRBJ1-2; weak D call: TRBD1 (5 bases). CDR3 length: 14 residues. V was cut by 1 base and J by 4 bases, with 10 bases left in between. Germline CDR1 reads MGHRA; CDR2 reads YSYEKL. CDR3 nucleotides: TGCGCCAGCAGCCAAGGCTCAGGGCGCTATGGCTACACCTTC. It is translated as CASSQGSGRYGYTF.

The rearrangement uses TRBV5-1 and TRBJ2-7; maybe TRBD1 (6 bases). CDR1 SGHRS and CDR2 YFSETQ come from the germline V gene. Trimming stripped 4 bases from V and 2 bases from J, with 10 bases between. The CDR3 consists of 13 residues. CDR3 sequence: CASSPGQTYEQYF. The CDR3 nucleotides read TGCGCCAGCAGCCCCGGACAGACCTACGAGCAGTACTTC.

This clone is deemed medium-sized. The chain joins TRBV6-6 to TRBJ1-4; 8 bases agree with TRBD1. With V trimmed by 4 bases and J by 5 bases, 9 bases remained unmatched. The germline V gene has CDR1 MNHNY and CDR2 SVGAGI (reference sequence). The CDR3 has 16 amino acids. This chain's CDR3 is CASSSGQGAGNEKLFF. The CDR3 DNA reads as TGTGCCAGCAGTTCCGGCCAGGGGGCGGGAAATGAAAAACTGTTTTTT.

The CDR3 is CASGIAGGATETQYF. The CDR3 DNA is TGTGCCAGCGGGATAGCGGGGGGAGCGACGGAGACCCAGTACTTC. The rearrangement links TRBV25-1 to TRBJ2-5; TRBD2 matches 10 bases. From germline, CDR1 is MGHDK and CDR2 SYGVNS. With V trimmed by 8 bases and J by 5 bases, 11 bases remained unmatched. The CDR3 covers 15 residues.

The chain joins TRBV7-2 to TRBJ1-5; D ambiguous. The ends were cut back, 4 bases at V and 2 bases at J, with 9 bases in the middle. Germline V lookup: CDR1 SGHTA, CDR2 FQGNSA. The CDR3 loop spans 14 amino acids. Written as DNA, the CDR3 is TGTGCCAGCAGCTCCGACTCAGGCAATCAGCCCCAGCATTTT. This codes for CASSSDSGNQPQHF.

The V call is TRBV5-1, the J call TRBJ1-6; 7 bases map to TRBD1. The CDR3 loop spans 14 amino acids. Germline CDR1 is SGHRS and CDR2 is YFSETQ. V was pared by 1 base and J by 7 bases, with 2 bases of the junction left unmatched. As DNA, the CDR3 is TGCGCCAGCAGCTTGCAGGGGGAGAATTCACCCCTCCACTTT. This gives the protein CASSLQGENSPLHF.

The V gene is TRBV25-1, the J gene TRBJ2-1; no definite D call. The ends were cut back, 2 bases at V and 6 bases at J, with 8 bases in the middle. The CDR3 runs 13 residues. Germline loops: CDR1 MGHDK, CDR2 SYGVNS. CDR3 protein: CASSEGWLNEQFF. The CDR3 bases are TGTGCCAGCAGTGAAGGCTGGCTCAATGAGCAGTTCTTC.